The clone carrying this TCR beta chain was seen only a few times. This sample was included in a study of blood T cells in healthy people across ages. Germline CDR1 reads MNHEY; CDR2 reads SMNVEV (reference sequence). The V and J ends lost 3 bases and 3 bases respectively, with 16 bases between them. CDR3 length: 16 residues. The second PCR ran about 6 to 12 cycles with a sample-barcoded 5' primer and J-beta primers. Every cDNA molecule carried a tag from a template-switch adaptor bearing 12 random nucleotides. MiXCR, applied by TCRdb to the 5' RACE reads, yields one record per CDR3 protein. The table has 1.5 million to 2 million distinct CDR3 sequences, roughly 30% seen once. Extraction of total RNA produced a minimum of 5 micrograms from each sample.

The chain links TRBV27 to TRBJ2-3; D is undetermined. The sequence was collected from a woman aged 25 to 45 in good health. The sequenced sample was blood. Written as DNA, the CDR3 is TGTGCCAGCAGTTTTGGATTTGCAGAAATTACAGATACGCAGTATTTT. This encodes CASSFGFAEITDTQYF.